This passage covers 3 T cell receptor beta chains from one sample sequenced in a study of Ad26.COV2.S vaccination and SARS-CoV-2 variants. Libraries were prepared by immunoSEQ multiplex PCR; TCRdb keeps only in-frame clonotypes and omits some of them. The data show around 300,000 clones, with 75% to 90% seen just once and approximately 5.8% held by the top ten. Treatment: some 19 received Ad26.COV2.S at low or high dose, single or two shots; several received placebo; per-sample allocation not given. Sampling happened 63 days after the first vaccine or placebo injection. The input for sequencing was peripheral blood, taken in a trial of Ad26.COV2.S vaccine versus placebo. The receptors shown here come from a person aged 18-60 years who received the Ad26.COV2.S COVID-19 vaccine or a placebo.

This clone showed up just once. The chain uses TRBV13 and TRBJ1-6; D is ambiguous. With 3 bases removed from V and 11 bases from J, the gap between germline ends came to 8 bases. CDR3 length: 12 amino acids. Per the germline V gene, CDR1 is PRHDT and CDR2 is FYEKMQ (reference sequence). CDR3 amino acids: CASSFMRTPLHF. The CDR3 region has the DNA TGTGCCAGCAGCTTTATGAGGACACCCCTCCACTTT.

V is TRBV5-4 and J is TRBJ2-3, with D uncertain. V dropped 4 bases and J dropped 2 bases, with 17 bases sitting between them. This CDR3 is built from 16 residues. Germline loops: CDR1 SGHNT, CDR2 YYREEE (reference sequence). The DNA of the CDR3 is TGTGCCAGCAGCCCCACGAGTGCACCCCACACAGATACGCAGTATTTT. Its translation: CASSPTSAPHTDTQYF.

The CDR3 protein is CASSYRNTEAFF. Written as DNA, the CDR3 is TGTGCCAGCAGCTACAGGAACACTGAAGCTTTCTTT. This chain connects TRBV7-9 to TRBJ1-1, with unresolved D. Germline V gives CDR1 SEHNR, CDR2 FQNEAQ (reference sequence). The CDR3 contains 12 residues. V was trimmed by 4 bases and J by 1 base, leaving 4 bases between them.